What follows are 18 T cell receptor beta chains derived from one specimen sequenced in a study of patients and donors after allogeneic stem cell transplantation. TCRdb redid the calling of the RT-PCR reads with MiXCR, one entry per CDR3 protein. This sample has 920,000 or so distinct CDR3 sequences; about a sixth occur once, and the top ten carry roughly 6%. The sequenced sample was blood, either unsorted or a sorted T cell fraction (not recorded which). The receptors stem from a human donor who was either an allogeneic HSCT recipient or a stem cell or donor lymphocyte infusion donor (not recorded which). It is not recorded whose cells these are; they may come from a transplant donor.

The chain joins TRBV12-3 or TRBV12-4 to TRBJ2-6; 10 nucleotides line up with TRBD1. The CDR3 extends over 21 amino acids. V shed 5 bases, J shed 0 bases, and the junction held 16 bases outside the gene matches. The CDR3 DNA follows: TGTGCCAGCAGTCGTTCAAATAAGCCGGGACAGGGGATCTCTGGGGCCAACGTCCTGACTTTC. Protein: CASSRSNKPGQGISGANVLTF.

This clonotype was seen a handful of times. The chain couples TRBV11-1 to TRBJ2-3; the match to TRBD2 covers 10 bases. J gave up 3 bases and V 2 bases, and 11 bases lay outside the gene matches. Per germline, CDR1 SGHAT and CDR2 FQDESV (reference sequence). The CDR3 sequence is 18 residues long. CDR3 DNA: TGTGCCAGCAGCTTACTTGCCCCGAGCGGGAGGGTAACAGATACGCAGTATTTT. Protein: CASSLLAPSGRVTDTQYF. Supplemented by reference TRBV11-1 and TRBJ2-3, the full variable domain reads EAEVAQSPRYKITEKSQAVAFWCDPISGHATLYWYRQILGQGPELLVQFQDESVVDDSQLPKDRFSAERLKGVDSTLKIQPAELGDSAMYLCASSLLAPSGRVTDTQYFGPGTRLTVL.

The gene calls are TRBV11-2 and TRBJ2-1; 8 positions match TRBD2. The germline gives CDR1 SGHAT, CDR2 FQNNGV. CDR3 size: 15 residues. Trimming at V came to 3 bases and at J to 7 bases, leaving 8 bases not matched to a gene. The CDR3 region has the DNA TGTGCCAGCAGCTTGGACGGGAGGGCCGGGAATGAGCAGTTCTTC. Residues: CASSLDGRAGNEQFF.

The chain combines TRBV15 with TRBJ1-2, with D tentatively TRBD1 (5 bases). The V end lost 4 bases, the J end lost 8 bases, and 11 bases lay between the germline ends. The CDR3 has 12 residues. CDR1 is LNHNV, CDR2 YYDKDF, per germline (reference sequence). For the CDR3, the DNA is TGTGCCACCAGCATATCCGGGGCGGGCTACACCTTC. This translates into CATSISGAGYTF.

This clonotype has only a few counts. V and J are TRBV9 and TRBJ1-1; D uncertain. This CDR3 contains 13 residues. Germline assignment: CDR1 SGDLS and CDR2 YYNGEE. The V end was cut by 1 base, the J end by 5 bases, with 9 bases between. CDR3 protein: CASSVFVGTEAFF. The CDR3 nucleotides read TGTGCCAGCAGCGTATTTGTCGGGACTGAAGCTTTCTTT. The full variable domain, in which reference TRBV9 and TRBJ1-1 provide the parts outside the CDR3, is DSGVTQTPKHLITATGQRVTLRCSPRSGDLSVYWYQQSLDQGLQFLIQYYNGEERAKGNILERFSAQQFPDLHSELNLSSLELGDSALYFCASSVFVGTEAFFGQGTRLTVV.

This clonotype was seen only a few times. The V call is TRBV9, the J call TRBJ2-2; D call uncertain. Germline V gives CDR1 SGDLS, CDR2 YYNGEE. CDR3 length: 14 residues. The V and J ends lost 0 bases and 4 bases respectively, with 7 bases between them. As DNA, the CDR3 is TGTGCCAGCAGCGTAGGTTTGGGCACCGGGGAGCTGTTTTTT. Its protein product is CASSVGLGTGELFF.

This clonotype has a count of ten or more. V gene TRBV12-3 or TRBV12-4 combines with J gene TRBJ2-7, with 14 bases that match TRBD2. The V gene end was trimmed by 0 bases and the J gene end by 4 bases; junction bases not matched to a gene: 5. The length of the CDR3 is 17 residues. The CDR3 coding sequence is TGTGCCAGCAGTTTAGCGGGACTAGCGGGAGTGTATTACGAGCAGTACTTC. Residues: CASSLAGLAGVYYEQYF.

The CDR3 bases are TGCGCCAGCAGCCAAGATTTGCGTTTTAGTAGTGCAGGAAACACCATATATTTT. Its protein product is CASSQDLRFSSAGNTIYF. This sequence joins TRBV4-3 and TRBJ1-3; D gene uncertain. This CDR3 has 18 amino acids. Deletions cut 0 bases from V and 4 bases from J, with 19 bases between. In germline, CDR1 is LGHNA, CDR2 YSLEER.

CDR3: CASSGGVQAGELFF. The CDR3 nucleotides are TGTGCCAGCAGCGGTGGGGTTCAAGCCGGGGAGCTGTTTTTT. The chain recombines TRBV7-7 with TRBJ2-2, with unresolved D. Germline V lookup: CDR1 SSHAT, CDR2 FNYEAQ (reference sequence). Trimming removed 5 bases at V and 6 bases at J, with 13 bases between. This CDR3 has 14 residues.

The chain is built from TRBV7-2 and TRBJ1-2; D gene ambiguous. The CDR3 has 17 amino acids. Germline V gene lookup returns CDR1 SGHTA and CDR2 FQGNSA. Trimming cost V 8 bases and J 1 base, with 23 bases left between them. The CDR3 reads CASVLQPPLICNYGYTF. CDR3 in DNA: TGTGCCAGCGTCCTACAACCGCCCTTAATTTGTAACTATGGCTACACCTTC.

This chain joins TRBV5-1 and TRBJ1-1; D unresolved. With 1 base removed from V and 4 bases from J, the gap between germline ends came to 8 bases. From germline, CDR1 is SGHRS and CDR2 YFSETQ. This CDR3 is built from 13 residues. The CDR3 loop is CASSLRPITEAFF. The CDR3, as DNA: TGCGCCAGCAGCTTGCGACCGATCACTGAAGCTTTCTTT.

V usage is TRBV4-1 and J usage is TRBJ1-5; D remains ambiguous. This CDR3 has 14 residues. The germline V gene has CDR1 MGHRA and CDR2 YSYEKL. V was clipped by 5 bases and J by 6 bases, with 14 bases between them. CDR3 DNA sequence: TGCGCCAGCAGCTTCTTAGGGTTGGGTCAGCCCCAGCATTTT. Residues: CASSFLGLGQPQHF.

The table lists this clonotype with a count of one. The CDR3 is CATSDPGTSGATDTQYF. The CDR3 bases are TGTGCCACCAGTGACCCTGGGACTAGCGGAGCCACAGATACGCAGTATTTT. J is TRBJ2-3 and V is TRBV24-1; TRBD2 aligns across 11 bases. CDR3 length: 17 residues. Germline assignment: CDR1 KGHDR and CDR2 SFDVKD. After removal of 4 bases from V and 2 bases from J, the junction contained 7 bases not matched to a gene.

This sequence joins TRBV5-5 and TRBJ2-5; TRBD2 is a possible D gene (5 bases). Germline V lookup: CDR1 SGHKS, CDR2 YYEKEE (reference sequence). The CDR3 is 16 amino acids. V shed 2 bases and J shed 3 bases, with 17 bases lying between them. The CDR3 bases are TGTGCCAGCAGCTTTAATACCCACACTAGGAAAGAGACCCAGTACTTC. Its protein product is CASSFNTHTRKETQYF.

This clonotype was observed a handful of times. This rearrangement joins TRBV20-1 to TRBJ1-2; D gene ambiguous. The V gene's germline CDR1 is DFQATT and CDR2 SNEGSKA (reference sequence). The CDR3 is made up of 13 amino acids. V was shortened by 3 bases and J by 6 bases, with 14 bases between the two germline ends. The CDR3 reads CSASSGIRDGYTF. The CDR3 DNA reads as TGCAGTGCTAGTTCTGGGATAAGAGATGGCTACACCTTC.

This clonotype was observed a handful of times. The J gene is TRBJ1-2, the V gene TRBV29-1; no firm D call. V lost 3 bases, J lost 4 bases, and 9 bases lay in between. Germline assignment: CDR1 SQVTM and CDR2 ANQGSEA. CDR3 length: 12 amino acids. The CDR3 DNA reads as TGCAGCGTTGAGGAGGGAACCTATGGCTACACCTTC. Translated: CSVEEGTYGYTF. The full variable domain, completed using reference TRBV29-1 and TRBJ1-2, is SAVISQKPSRDICQRGTSLTIQCQVDSQVTMMFWYRQQPGQSLTLIATANQGSEATYESGFVIDKFPISRPNLTFSTLTVSNMSPEDSSIYLCSVEEGTYGYTFGSGTRLTVV.

This chain joins TRBV10-3 and TRBJ2-7; TRBD1 matches at 11 bases. The CDR3 contains 14 residues. From germline, CDR1 is ENHRY and CDR2 SYGVKD. J was trimmed by 7 bases and V by 8 bases; bases with no gene match: 10. CDR3 in DNA: TGTGCCATCGGGGGAGGACAGGGGGCAGGGGAGCAGTACTTC. Translated, it gives CAIGGGQGAGEQYF.

This clonotype was observed a few times. The genes are TRBV20-1 and TRBJ1-5, with D possibly being TRBD1 (6 bases). Between the trimmed V and J ends, which lost 6 bases and 3 bases, there was a span of 18 bases. The CDR3 totals 15 residues. The V gene's germline CDR1 is DFQATT and CDR2 SNEGSKA (reference sequence). CDR3 in amino acids: CSASSGTRPNQPQHF. The CDR3 DNA reads as TGCAGTGCCTCATCCGGGACACGTCCCAATCAGCCCCAGCATTTT.